This TCR beta chain comes out of a study of blood T cells in healthy people across ages. From germline, CDR1 is SGHRS and CDR2 YFSETQ. This CDR3 has 14 residues. The V end lost 0 bases, the J end lost 5 bases, and 10 bases lay between the germline ends. On this clonotype: What it binds is not known.

Study-wide results and limits: When set beside aged donors, long-lived donors presented more naive CD4+ cells and higher diversity.

PCR was performed a second time for about 6 to 11 cycles using a sample-barcoded 5' primer and a J-beta primer mix. A template-switch adaptor containing 12 random nucleotides labeled each cDNA molecule. All samples gave at least 2.5 million CDR3-containing paired-end reads. TCRdb re-called the 5' RACE reads with MiXCR, one entry per CDR3 protein. The sample consists of about 720,000 distinct CDR3 sequences, approximately 25% of them appearing once. This same sample was also part of a study on T cells of mothers and their children.

Sequencing was carried out using blood. The receptor was derived from a boy younger than 18 in good health. The genes are TRBV5-1 and TRBJ2-3; the D is unclear. DNA of the CDR3: TGCGCCAGCAGCTTGGCCTCAACGGTAGATACGCAGTATTTT. Translated, it gives CASSLASTVDTQYF.